Reported below is one T cell receptor beta chain. Its recognized antigen is unknown. There are no base qualities to consult, and no much larger clone falls within one base. The method behind the library was PCR. The listed sequencing device is Illumina HiSeq 2500. To normalize quantification of the TCRbeta repertoire, the TCR libraries were built with molecular barcoding that relied on unique molecular identifiers. TCRdb cleaned the public reads at Q25 with fastp, built clones with MiXCR and kept in-frame beta chains. For every CDR3 protein sequence, its rows merge into one entry that carries the most common genes and DNA. The sample includes 200,000 to 250,000 distinct CDR3 sequences, with roughly 25% observed a single time. The ten largest clones represent 4.8% of the sample. These data belong to a study of T-cell reconstitution after alpha-beta-depleted transplantation in children (dated by TCRdb to 2016 to 2018). For the study in its entirety: The study quantitatively tracked T-cell immune reconstitution after TCRalphabeta/CD19-depleted allogeneic hematopoietic cell transplantation in children using TCR repertoire profiling. The paper as a whole reports these results and caveats: The frequencies of hyperexpanded clones fell over the following months, and after one year, T-cell counts and TCRbeta diversity were mostly attributed to newly produced T cells. The apparently early recovery of alphabetaT-cell counts about two months after transplant reportedly depended on only several hundred rapidly expanded clones that came from non-depleted graft cells. The high TCRbeta diversity at day 60 in some patients was ascribed to recipient T cells and intrathymic progenitors that had survived conditioning.

The treatment or condition label of this sample denotes: allogeneic hematopoietic cell transplantation with graft depleted of TCRalphabeta T cells and CD19 B cells. The children who served as transplant recipients had been given grafts of TCRalphabeta/CD19-depleted allogeneic hematopoietic cells. V loses 3 bases of germline sequence and J loses 0 bases, and the interval between the two ends is 11 bases. Taken from cysteine to phenylalanine, the CDR3 has 16 residues. Left in the record is the CDR3 DNA by itself, 48 bases read in frame from the first base. The germline V gene provides CDR1 KGHSH and CDR2 LQKENI.

This clonotype was sampled from a female patient between 2 and 15 years old who had a stem cell transplant for congenital amegakaryocytic thrombocytopenia, so the T cells may come from the graft donor. The sequence links TRBV18 to TRBJ1-4; the D gene lacks a confident call. Source: PBMCs, mostly from graft donor cells, taken 360 days after TCRalphabeta/CD19-depleted stem cell transplant. The bases are TGTGCCAGCTCACCCGACCCCAGGCCAACTAATGAAAAACTGTTTTTT. This gives the protein CASSPDPRPTNEKLFF.